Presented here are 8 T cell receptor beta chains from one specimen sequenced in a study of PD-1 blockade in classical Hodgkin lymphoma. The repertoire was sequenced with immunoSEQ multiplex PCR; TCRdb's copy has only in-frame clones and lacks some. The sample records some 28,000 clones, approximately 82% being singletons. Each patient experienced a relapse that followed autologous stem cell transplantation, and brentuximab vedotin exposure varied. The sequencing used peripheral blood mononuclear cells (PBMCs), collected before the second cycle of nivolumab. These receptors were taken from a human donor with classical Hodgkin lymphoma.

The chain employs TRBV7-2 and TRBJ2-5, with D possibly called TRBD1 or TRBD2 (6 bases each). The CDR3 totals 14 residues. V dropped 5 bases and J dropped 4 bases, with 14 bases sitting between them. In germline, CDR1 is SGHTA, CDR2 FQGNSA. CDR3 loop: CASSHGRGRETQYF. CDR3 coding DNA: TGTGCCAGCAGCCACGGTCGGGGGCGAGAGACCCAGTACTTC.

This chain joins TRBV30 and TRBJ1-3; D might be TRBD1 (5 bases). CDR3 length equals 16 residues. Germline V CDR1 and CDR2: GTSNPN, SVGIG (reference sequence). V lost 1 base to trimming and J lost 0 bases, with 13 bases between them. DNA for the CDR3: TGTGCCTGGAGTGAACCGGGACGGGTCTCTGGAAACACCATATATTTT. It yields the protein CAWSEPGRVSGNTIYF.

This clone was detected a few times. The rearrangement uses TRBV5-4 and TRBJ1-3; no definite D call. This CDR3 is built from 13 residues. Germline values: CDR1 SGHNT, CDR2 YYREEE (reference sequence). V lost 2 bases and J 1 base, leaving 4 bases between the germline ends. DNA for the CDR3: TGTGCCAGCAGCTTCCCTTCTGGAAACACCATATATTTT. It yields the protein CASSFPSGNTIYF.

Here the CDR3 reads CASSRAMDSEAFF. For the CDR3, the DNA is TGTGCCAGTAGTAGGGCGATGGACTCTGAAGCTTTCTTT. The gene calls are TRBV19 and TRBJ1-1; D is unclear. The CDR3 length is 13 residues. With 4 bases removed from V and 6 bases from J, the gap between germline ends came to 12 bases. Germline CDR1 LNHDA, CDR2 SQIVND (reference sequence). Full variable domain (outside the CDR3, taken from reference TRBV19 and TRBJ1-1): DGGITQSPKYLFRKEGQNVTLSCEQNLNHDAMYWYRQDPGQGLRLIYYSQIVNDFQKGDIAEGYSVSREKKESFPLTVTSAQKNPTAFYLCASSRAMDSEAFFGQGTRLTVV.

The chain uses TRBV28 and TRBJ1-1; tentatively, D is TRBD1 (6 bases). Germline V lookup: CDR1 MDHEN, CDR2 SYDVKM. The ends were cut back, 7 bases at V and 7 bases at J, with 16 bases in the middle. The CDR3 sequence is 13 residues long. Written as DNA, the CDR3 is TGTGCCAGCACCGTTGGGGGGGCTGGTGAAGCTTTCTTT. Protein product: CASTVGGAGEAFF.

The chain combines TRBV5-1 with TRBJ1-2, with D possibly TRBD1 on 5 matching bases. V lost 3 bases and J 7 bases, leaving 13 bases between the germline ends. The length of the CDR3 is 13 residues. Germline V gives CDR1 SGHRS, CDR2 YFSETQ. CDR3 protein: CASSSSGDGGYTF. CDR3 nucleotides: TGCGCCAGCAGCTCGTCGGGGGACGGTGGCTACACCTTC.

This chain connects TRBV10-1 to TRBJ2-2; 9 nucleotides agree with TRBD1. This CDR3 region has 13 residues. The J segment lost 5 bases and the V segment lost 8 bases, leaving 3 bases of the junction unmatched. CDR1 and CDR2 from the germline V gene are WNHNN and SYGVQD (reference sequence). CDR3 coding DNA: TGCGCCAGCTGGGACAGGGAGACCGGGGAGCTGTTTTTT. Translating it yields CASWDRETGELFF.

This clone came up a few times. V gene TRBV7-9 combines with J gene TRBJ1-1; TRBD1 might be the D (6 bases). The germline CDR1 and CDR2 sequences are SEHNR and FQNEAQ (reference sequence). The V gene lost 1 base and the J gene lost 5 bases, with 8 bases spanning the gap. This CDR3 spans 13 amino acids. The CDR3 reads CASSLGQGTEAFF. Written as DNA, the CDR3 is TGTGCCAGCAGCTTAGGTCAGGGGACTGAAGCTTTCTTT.